The 15 T cell receptor beta chains presented below share a single source sample, sequenced in a study of blood T cells in healthy people across ages. The second PCR ran about 6 to 11 cycles with a sample-barcoded 5' primer and J-beta primers. Each CDR3 protein is one row after TCRdb ran MiXCR on the 5' RACE reads. The sample has about 1.8 million distinct CDR3 sequences, around half seen once. Sequencing input: blood. Receptor source: a woman aged 40 to 49 in good health.

This rearrangement joins TRBV18 to TRBJ2-3; D possibly matches TRBD1 or TRBD2 (5 bases each). Per the germline V gene, CDR1 is KGHSH and CDR2 is LQKENI. The CDR3 is 17 amino acids. The V gene lost 2 bases and the J gene lost 8 bases, with 23 bases spanning the gap. CDR3 in DNA: TGTGCCAGCTCACCAGTGGTGTTAGGAGGAACGAGGGGTACGCAGTATTTT. Protein sequence: CASSPVVLGGTRGTQYF.

The chain links TRBV11-1 to TRBJ2-2; D gene ambiguous. The CDR3 is 13 residues long. V lost 5 bases and J lost 6, with 10 bases in between. Germline CDR1 SGHAT, CDR2 FQDESV (reference sequence). CDR3 nucleotides: TGTGCCAGCAGCCCTTACAACTCCGGGGAGCTGTTTTTT. It specifies CASSPYNSGELFF. Full variable domain (rest looked up from reference TRBV11-1 and TRBJ2-2): EAEVAQSPRYKITEKSQAVAFWCDPISGHATLYWYRQILGQGPELLVQFQDESVVDDSQLPKDRFSAERLKGVDSTLKIQPAELGDSAMYLCASSPYNSGELFFGEGSRLTVL.

CDR3 loop: CASRLSGTGTDTQYF. The CDR3 DNA follows: TGTGCCAGCAGGCTGTCCGGGACCGGCACAGATACGCAGTATTTT. The chain carries TRBV11-3 and TRBJ2-3; D is perhaps TRBD1 or TRBD2 (5 bases each). The CDR3 totals 15 residues. Trimming removed 6 bases at V and 1 base at J, with 14 bases between. From germline, CDR1 is SGHNT and CDR2 YENEEA. Filled out from reference TRBV11-3 and TRBJ2-3, the complete variable domain reads EAGVVQSPRYKIIEKKQPVAFWCNPISGHNTLYWYLQNLGQGPELLIRYENEEAVDDSQLPKDRFSAERLKGVDSTLKIQPAELGDSAVYLCASRLSGTGTDTQYFGPGTRLTVL.

Only a few counts were recorded for this clonotype. The rearrangement joins TRBV28 to TRBJ2-5; tentative D call: TRBD1 (5 bases). With 1 base removed from V and 2 bases from J, the gap between germline ends came to 14 bases. This CDR3 has 16 amino acids. Germline CDR1 MDHEN, CDR2 SYDVKM. The CDR3 region is CASSLSGPTGQETQYF. The CDR3 DNA sequence: TGTGCCAGCAGTTTATCGGGCCCCACAGGTCAAGAGACCCAGTACTTC.

The chain couples TRBV6-2 or TRBV6-3 to TRBJ2-3; 7 positions agree with TRBD1. The CDR3 is 17 residues long. The V segment lost 4 bases and the J segment 4 bases; nucleotides outside the gene matches: 14. From germline, CDR1 is MNHEY and CDR2 SVGEGT. CDR3: CASSSRTGLSLPDTQYF. The CDR3 bases are TGTGCCAGCAGTTCCCGGACAGGTTTATCGCTCCCAGATACGCAGTATTTT.

This clonotype was found many times. This sequence joins TRBV6-6 and TRBJ1-6; 9 bases match TRBD1. The CDR3 is made up of 15 amino acids. With V trimmed by 6 bases and J by 9 bases, 9 bases remained unmatched. Germline-derived CDR1 and CDR2 are MNHNY and SVGAGI (reference sequence). This CDR3 reads CASSPDTGGSSPLHF. The CDR3 bases are TGTGCCAGCAGCCCGGATACAGGGGGCAGTTCACCCCTCCACTTT.

This chain joins TRBV4-2 and TRBJ1-2, with TRBD1 matching over 8 bases. The CDR3 covers 14 residues. Germline V lookup: CDR1 LGHNA, CDR2 YNFKEQ. V lost 1 base to trimming and J lost 7 bases; unmatched junction nucleotides: 5. CDR3 residues: CASSQAPGQGGYTF. CDR3 nucleotides: TGTGCCAGCAGCCAAGCGCCTGGACAGGGTGGCTACACCTTC.

Many counts were recorded for this clonotype. The chain combines TRBV7-2 with TRBJ2-1, with 10 bases fitting TRBD1. The junction had 4 bases not matched to a gene; V was cut back by 2 bases and J by 6 bases. CDR3 length: 15 amino acids. CDR1 SGHTA and CDR2 FQGNSA come from the germline V gene. CDR3: CASSLRQGAGNEQFF. The CDR3 DNA reads as TGTGCCAGCAGCTTACGACAGGGGGCAGGCAATGAGCAGTTCTTC.

V and J are TRBV5-1 and TRBJ2-5; D possibly uses TRBD1 or TRBD2 (5 bases each). V was trimmed by 4 bases and J by 5 bases, leaving 15 bases between them. Germline V lookup: CDR1 SGHRS, CDR2 YFSETQ. CDR3 size: 14 residues. The CDR3 sequence: CASSGDGVIETQYF. As DNA, the CDR3 is TGCGCCAGCAGCGGGGACGGGGTTATTGAGACCCAGTACTTC.

This clonotype was seen a handful of times. The chain employs TRBV9 and TRBJ2-1; 11 bases align to TRBD2. V shed 1 base, J shed 4 bases, and the junction held 4 bases outside the gene matches. The CDR3 has 16 amino acids. The germline gives CDR1 SGDLS, CDR2 YYNGEE. DNA for the CDR3: TGTGCCAGCAGCGTAAGTAGGACTAGCGGGTACAATGAGCAGTTCTTC. Its protein is CASSVSRTSGYNEQFF.

The chain employs TRBV7-2 and TRBJ2-3; either TRBD1 or TRBD2 may supply D (5 bases each). From germline, CDR1 is SGHTA and CDR2 FQGNSA. V lost 1 base and J 7 bases, leaving 15 bases between the germline ends. The CDR3 is made up of 15 amino acids. CDR3 coding DNA: TGTGCCAGCAGCTTAGAGCAGGGAGAAACATATACGCAGTATTTT. Translating it yields CASSLEQGETYTQYF.

This chain joins TRBV6-2 or TRBV6-3 and TRBJ2-5, with D possibly being TRBD2 (5 bases). The CDR3 loop spans 14 amino acids. The V gene lost 7 bases and the J gene lost 1 base, with 13 bases spanning the gap. The germline V gene has CDR1 MNHEY and CDR2 SVGEGT. CDR3 coding DNA: TGTGCCAGCACCACTGGAGGCAGCCAAGAGACCCAGTACTTC. Protein sequence: CASTTGGSQETQYF.

A single count supports this clonotype. The chain recombines TRBV7-6 with TRBJ1-1; D possibly corresponds to TRBD1 (5 bases). Germline CDR1 is SGHVS and CDR2 is FNYEAQ. V lost 2 bases, J lost 0 bases, and 16 bases lay in between. The CDR3 has 17 residues. This chain's CDR3 is CASSLLGGTAMNTEAFF. For the CDR3, the DNA is TGTGCCAGCAGCTTACTCGGAGGGACGGCCATGAACACTGAAGCTTTCTTT.

The chain links TRBV4-3 to TRBJ1-6; the D is unclear. Trimming cost V 0 bases and J 9 bases, with 9 bases left between them. Germline CDR1 is LGHNA and CDR2 is YSLEER. The CDR3 extends over 14 amino acids. Here the CDR3 reads CASSQDRTRSPLHF. For the CDR3, the DNA is TGCGCCAGCAGCCAAGACAGGACGCGTTCACCCCTCCACTTT.

This clonotype has just a few counts. The J gene is TRBJ2-5, the V gene TRBV7-9, with 9 positions matching TRBD1. The germline V gene encodes CDR1 SEHNR and CDR2 FQNEAQ (reference sequence). The CDR3 is 15 amino acids. Trimming at V came to 4 bases and at J to 2 bases, leaving 5 bases not matched to a gene. CDR3 region: CASSSTGTGQETQYF. In DNA form, the CDR3 reads TGTGCCAGCAGCTCCACCGGGACAGGGCAAGAGACCCAGTACTTC.